This note documents a single T cell receptor (beta chain) sequence. This clonotype was seen ten or more times. Its antigen remains undetermined. No per-base quality is available; no much larger clone lies one base away. This sample was sequenced with an Illumina HiSeq 2500. TCR beta libraries were prepared by quantitative 5'-RACE with molecular barcodes. The original pipeline was this. To identify disease-linked TCR variants, a new computational method was used, one built on a probabilistic model of VDJ rearrangement. In-frame beta chains were kept once TCRdb had trimmed the public reads at Q25 with fastp and called clones with MiXCR. For every CDR3 protein sequence, its rows merge into one entry that carries the most common genes and DNA. TCRdb's processing, not the study's, gives the V and J calls here. The sample includes around 390,000 distinct CDR3 sequences, with more than 20% observed a single time. The ten top clones hold roughly 16% of the sample.

The data belong to a study of CD8 T cells in ankylosing spondylitis (dated by TCRdb to 2017 to 2019). Study-level background: To find TCR variants linked to disease, the study profiled T cell receptor beta repertoires in ankylosing spondylitis patients and healthy donors. In total, the full study cohort was made up of some 110 healthy donors and 20 to 25 ankylosing spondylitis patients. Peripheral blood was sampled, and synovial fluid was additionally collected from ankylosing spondylitis patients. The paper's findings and limits, for the study overall: Blood from ankylosing spondylitis patients appeared to be characterized by a TCR beta motif composed of 7 to 9 highly homologous amino acid variants. Some of the motif variants had been reported before in the synovial fluid and blood of reactive arthritis patients, a finding that suggests common disease-initiation mechanisms. Significant enrichment of the disease-linked clones was reported in matched synovial fluid samples from ankylosing spondylitis patients. The disease-linked clones had a CD8+ phenotype and were found at relatively low frequencies in peripheral blood.

Spanning cysteine to phenylalanine, the CDR3 consists of 15 amino acids. Left in the record is the CDR3 DNA by itself, 45 bases read in frame from the first base. Deletion took 5 bases off V and 5 bases off J, with a span of 18 bases between the germline ends. For CDR1 and CDR2, the germline V gene lists SGHVS and FQNEAQ. Sequenced: blood, either unsorted or a sorted T cell fraction (not recorded which). The sequence joins TRBV7-8 to TRBJ1-1; matching of 5 bases hints at TRBD1 as the D gene. The origin of this receptor is a male donor with ankylosing spondylitis. The nucleotides are TGTGCCAGCAGCCCCAGGGAGCCTCCGGGGACTGAAGCTTTCTTT. The encoded protein is CASSPREPPGTEAFF. This CDR3, with the reference TRBV7-8 and TRBJ1-1 proteins standing in past its ends, gives the full variable domain GAGVSQSPRYKVAKRGQDVALRCDPISGHVSLFWYQQALGQGPEFLTYFQNEAQLDKSGLPSDRFFAERPEGSVSTLKIQRTQQEDSAVYLCASSPREPPGTEAFFGQGTRLTVV.